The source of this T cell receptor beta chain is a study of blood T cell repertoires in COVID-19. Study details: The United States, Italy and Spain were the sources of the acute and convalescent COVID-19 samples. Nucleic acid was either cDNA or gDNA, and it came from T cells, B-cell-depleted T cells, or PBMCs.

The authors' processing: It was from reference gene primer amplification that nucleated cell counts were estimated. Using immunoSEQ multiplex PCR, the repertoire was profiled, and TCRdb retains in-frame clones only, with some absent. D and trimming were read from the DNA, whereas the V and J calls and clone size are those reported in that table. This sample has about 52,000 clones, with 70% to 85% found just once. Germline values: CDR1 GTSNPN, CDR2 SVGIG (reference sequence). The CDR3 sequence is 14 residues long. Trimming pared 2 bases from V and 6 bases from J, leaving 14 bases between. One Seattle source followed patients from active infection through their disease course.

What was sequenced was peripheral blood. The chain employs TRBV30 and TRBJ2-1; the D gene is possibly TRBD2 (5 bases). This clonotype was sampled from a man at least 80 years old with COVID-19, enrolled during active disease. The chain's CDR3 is CAWSPLKAGNEQFF. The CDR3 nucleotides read TGTGCCTGGAGTCCGTTAAAGGCGGGCAATGAGCAGTTCTTC.